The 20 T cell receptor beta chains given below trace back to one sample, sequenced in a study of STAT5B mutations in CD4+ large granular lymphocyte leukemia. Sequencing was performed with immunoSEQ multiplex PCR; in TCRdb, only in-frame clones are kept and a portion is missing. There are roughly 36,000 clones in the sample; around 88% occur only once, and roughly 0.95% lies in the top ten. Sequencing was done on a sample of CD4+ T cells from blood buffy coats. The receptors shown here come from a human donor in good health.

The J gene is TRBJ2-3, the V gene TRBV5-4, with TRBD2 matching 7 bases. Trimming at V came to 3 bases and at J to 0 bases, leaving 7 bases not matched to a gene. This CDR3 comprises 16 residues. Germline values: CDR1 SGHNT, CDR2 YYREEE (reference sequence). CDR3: CASSSERGGSTDTQYF. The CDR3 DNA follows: TGTGCCAGCAGCTCCGAGCGGGGAGGTAGCACAGATACGCAGTATTTT. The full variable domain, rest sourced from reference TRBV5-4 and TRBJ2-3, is ETGVTQSPTHLIKTRGQQVTLRCSSQSGHNTVSWYQQALGQGPQFIFQYYREEENGRGNFPPRFSGLQFPNYSSELNVNALELDDSALYLCASSSERGGSTDTQYFGPGTRLTVL.

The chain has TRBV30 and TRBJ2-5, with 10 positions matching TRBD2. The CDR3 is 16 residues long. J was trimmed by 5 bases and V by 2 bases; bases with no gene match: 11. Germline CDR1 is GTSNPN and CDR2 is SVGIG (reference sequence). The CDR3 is CAWSYGLAAFRETQYF. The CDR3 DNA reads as TGTGCCTGGAGTTATGGACTAGCGGCTTTCCGGGAGACCCAGTACTTC.

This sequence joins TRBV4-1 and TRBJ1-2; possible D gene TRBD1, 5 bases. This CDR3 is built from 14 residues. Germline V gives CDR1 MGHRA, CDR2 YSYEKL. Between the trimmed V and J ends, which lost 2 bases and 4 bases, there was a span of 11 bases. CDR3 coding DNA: TGCGCCAGCAGCCAATCCGGGACGACCTATGGCTACACCTTC. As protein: CASSQSGTTYGYTF.

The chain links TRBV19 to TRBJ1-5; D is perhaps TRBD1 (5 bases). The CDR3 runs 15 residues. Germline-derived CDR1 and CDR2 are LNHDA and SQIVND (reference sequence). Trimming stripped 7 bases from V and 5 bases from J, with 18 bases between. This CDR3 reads CASMVGRSGHQPQHF. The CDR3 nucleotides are TGTGCCAGTATGGTGGGACGCTCGGGCCATCAGCCCCAGCATTTT.

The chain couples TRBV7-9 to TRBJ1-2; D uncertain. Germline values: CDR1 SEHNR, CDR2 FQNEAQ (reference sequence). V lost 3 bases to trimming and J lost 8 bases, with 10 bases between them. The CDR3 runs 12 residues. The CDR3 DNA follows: TGTGCCAGCAGCTTCCCCGGGTACGGCTACACCTTC. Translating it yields CASSFPGYGYTF.

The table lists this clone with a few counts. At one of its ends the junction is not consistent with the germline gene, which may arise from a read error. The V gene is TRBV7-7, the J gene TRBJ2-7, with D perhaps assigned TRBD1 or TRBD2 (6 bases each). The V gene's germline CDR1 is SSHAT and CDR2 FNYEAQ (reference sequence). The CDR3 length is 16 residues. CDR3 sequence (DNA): TGTGCTAGCAGCGCCCGGGGGCCCGGAGGTTGCTACGAGCAGTACTTC. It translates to CASSARGPGGCYEQYF.

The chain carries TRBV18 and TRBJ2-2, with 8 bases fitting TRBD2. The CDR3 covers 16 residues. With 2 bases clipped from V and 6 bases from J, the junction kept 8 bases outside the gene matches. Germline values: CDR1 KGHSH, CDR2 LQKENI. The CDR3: CASSPASGRVAGELFF. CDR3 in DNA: TGTGCCAGCTCACCAGCGAGCGGGAGAGTCGCCGGGGAGCTGTTTTTT.

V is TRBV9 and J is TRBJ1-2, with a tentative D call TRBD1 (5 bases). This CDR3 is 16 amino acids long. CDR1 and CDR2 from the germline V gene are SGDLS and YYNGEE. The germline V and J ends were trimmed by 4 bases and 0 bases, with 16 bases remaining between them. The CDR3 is CASSPWGRNPNYGYTF. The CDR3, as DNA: TGTGCCAGCAGCCCTTGGGGACGGAATCCTAACTATGGCTACACCTTC.

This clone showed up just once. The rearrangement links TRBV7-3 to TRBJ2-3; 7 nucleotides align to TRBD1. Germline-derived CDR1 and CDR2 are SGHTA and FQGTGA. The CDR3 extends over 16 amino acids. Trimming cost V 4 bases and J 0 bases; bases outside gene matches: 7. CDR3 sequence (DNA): TGTGCCAGCAGCTCGACTCCGGGACAGAGCACAGATACGCAGTATTTT. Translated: CASSSTPGQSTDTQYF. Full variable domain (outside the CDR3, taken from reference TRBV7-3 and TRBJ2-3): GAGVSQTPSNKVTEKGKYVELRCDPISGHTALYWYRQSLGQGPEFLIYFQGTGAADDSGLPNDRFFAVRPEGSVSTLKIQRTERGDSAVYLCASSSTPGQSTDTQYFGPGTRLTVL.

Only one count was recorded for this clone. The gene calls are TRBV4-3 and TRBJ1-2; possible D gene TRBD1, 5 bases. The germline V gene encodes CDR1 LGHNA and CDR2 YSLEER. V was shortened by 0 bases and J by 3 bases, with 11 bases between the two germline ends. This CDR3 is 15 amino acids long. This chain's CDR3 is CASSQDITGDYGYTF. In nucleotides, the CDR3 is TGCGCCAGCAGCCAAGATATAACAGGCGACTATGGCTACACCTTC.

The CDR3 DNA is TGTGCCAGCAGCGCGTTTGGGGGCTACACTGAAGCTTTCTTT. Its translation: CASSAFGGYTEAFF. This chain links TRBV7-2 with TRBJ1-1; weak D call: TRBD1 (6 bases). This CDR3 contains 14 residues. Between the trimmed V and J ends, which lost 5 bases and 3 bases, there was a span of 13 bases. Germline lookup yields CDR1 SGHTA and CDR2 FQGNSA.

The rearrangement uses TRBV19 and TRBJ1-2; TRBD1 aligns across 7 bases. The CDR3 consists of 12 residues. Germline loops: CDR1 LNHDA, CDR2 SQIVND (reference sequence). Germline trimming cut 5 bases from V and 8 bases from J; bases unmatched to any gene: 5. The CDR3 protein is CASSPRQGGYTF. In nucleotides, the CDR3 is TGTGCCAGTAGTCCTCGACAGGGCGGCTACACCTTC.

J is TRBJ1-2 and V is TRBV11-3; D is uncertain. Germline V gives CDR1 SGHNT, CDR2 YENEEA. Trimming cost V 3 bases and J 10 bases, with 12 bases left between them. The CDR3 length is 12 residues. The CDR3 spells CASSLNGYVYTF. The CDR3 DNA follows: TGTGCCAGCAGCTTGAACGGTTACGTCTACACCTTC.

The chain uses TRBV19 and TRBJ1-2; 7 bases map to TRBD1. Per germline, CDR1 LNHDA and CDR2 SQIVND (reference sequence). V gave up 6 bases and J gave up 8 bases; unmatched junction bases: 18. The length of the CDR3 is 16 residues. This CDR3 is CASSEWTGNLGYGYTF. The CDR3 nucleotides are TGTGCCAGTAGCGAGTGGACAGGAAATCTTGGTTACGGCTACACCTTC.

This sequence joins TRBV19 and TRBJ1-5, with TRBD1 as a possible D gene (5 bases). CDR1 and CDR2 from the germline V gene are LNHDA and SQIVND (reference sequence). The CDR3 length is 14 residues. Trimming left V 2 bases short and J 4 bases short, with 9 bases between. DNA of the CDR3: TGTGCCAGTAGTATAACAGGAGGGAATCAGCCCCAGCATTTT. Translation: CASSITGGNQPQHF. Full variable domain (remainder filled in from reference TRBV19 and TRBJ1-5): DGGITQSPKYLFRKEGQNVTLSCEQNLNHDAMYWYRQDPGQGLRLIYYSQIVNDFQKGDIAEGYSVSREKKESFPLTVTSAQKNPTAFYLCASSITGGNQPQHFGDGTRLSIL.

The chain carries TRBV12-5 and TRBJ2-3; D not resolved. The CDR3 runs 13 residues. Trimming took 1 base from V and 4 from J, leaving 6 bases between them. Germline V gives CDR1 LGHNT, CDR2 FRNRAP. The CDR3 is CASGLGAADTQYF. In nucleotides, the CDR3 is TGTGCTAGTGGTTTGGGGGCCGCAGATACGCAGTATTTT.

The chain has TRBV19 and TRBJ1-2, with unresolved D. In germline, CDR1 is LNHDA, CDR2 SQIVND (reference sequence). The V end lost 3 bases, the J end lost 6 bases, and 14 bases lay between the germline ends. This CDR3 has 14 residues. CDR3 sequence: CASSIGRANHGYTF. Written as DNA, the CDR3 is TGTGCCAGTAGTATTGGGAGGGCAAACCATGGCTACACCTTC. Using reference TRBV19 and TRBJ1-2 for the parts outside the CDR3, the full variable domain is DGGITQSPKYLFRKEGQNVTLSCEQNLNHDAMYWYRQDPGQGLRLIYYSQIVNDFQKGDIAEGYSVSREKKESFPLTVTSAQKNPTAFYLCASSIGRANHGYTFGSGTRLTVV.

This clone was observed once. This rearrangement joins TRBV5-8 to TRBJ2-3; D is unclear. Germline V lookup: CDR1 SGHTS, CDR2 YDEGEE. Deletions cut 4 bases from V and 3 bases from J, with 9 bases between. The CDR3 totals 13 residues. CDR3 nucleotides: TGTGCCAGCAGCACCGCCATAACAGATACGCAGTATTTT. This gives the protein CASSTAITDTQYF. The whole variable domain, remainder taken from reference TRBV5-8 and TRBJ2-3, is EAGVTQSPTHLIKTRGQQATLRCSPISGHTSVYWYQQALGLGLQFLLWYDEGEERNRGNFPPRFSGRQFPNYSSELNVNALELEDSALYLCASSTAITDTQYFGPGTRLTVL.

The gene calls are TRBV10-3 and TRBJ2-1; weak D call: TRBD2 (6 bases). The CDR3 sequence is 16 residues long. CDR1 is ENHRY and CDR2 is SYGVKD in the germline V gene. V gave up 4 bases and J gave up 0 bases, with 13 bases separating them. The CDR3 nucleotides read TGTGCCATCAGTGCGCCGGGACTCAACTCCTACAATGAGCAGTTCTTC. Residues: CAISAPGLNSYNEQFF.

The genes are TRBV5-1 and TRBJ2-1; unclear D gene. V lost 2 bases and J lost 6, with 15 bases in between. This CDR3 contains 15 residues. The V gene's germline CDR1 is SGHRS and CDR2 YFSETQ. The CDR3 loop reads CASSLTLGSINEQFF. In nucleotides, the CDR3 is TGCGCCAGCAGCTTAACATTAGGTTCCATCAATGAGCAGTTCTTC.